This T cell receptor (beta chain) was observed in a study of blood T cell repertoires in COVID-19. About the research overall: T cells, B-cell-depleted T cells, or PBMCs supplied cDNA or gDNA.

TCRdb's table, derived via immunoSEQ multiplex PCR, lists solely in-frame clones and lacks some. This table has 370,000 or so clones, roughly 77% appearing once. This clone turned up a few times. CDR1 is MNHNS and CDR2 is SASEGT in the germline V gene. CDR3 length equals 13 residues. Trimming took 1 base from V and 0 from J, leaving 3 bases between them. Sequences were obtained from peripheral blood. The sequence was obtained from a human donor with acute or convalescent COVID-19. The donor label of this sample is uncertain. The chain joins TRBV6-1 to TRBJ1-1; D gene unclear. In nucleotides, the CDR3 is TGTGCCAGCAGTGAAGTATTGAACACTGAAGCTTTCTTT. Its protein product is CASSEVLNTEAFF.